This T cell receptor (beta chain) was sequenced for a study of cytomegalovirus exposure and HLA in healthy donors. Study results and caveats: In a later analysis, specific HLA alleles were associated with some 16,000 TCR beta sequences at a 0.05 false discovery rate. One cluster of highly shared sequence variants probably arose as a sequencing artifact. Analysis performed later showed TCR beta chains linked to HLA being more clonally expanded than equally common others.

Per the germline V gene, CDR1 is SNHLY and CDR2 is FYNNEI. This CDR3 contains 14 residues. The V gene end was trimmed by 1 base and the J gene end by 6 bases; junction bases not matched to a gene: 2. The PCR employed 60 Vbeta primers together with 13 Jbeta primers. TCRdb's table, derived via immunoSEQ multiplex PCR, lists solely in-frame clones and lacks some. The sample has approximately 50,000 clones; over 70% are singletons. A note on this clone: The antigen remains undetermined.

This receptor was identified in a man aged 25-45 years in good health and CMV-seropositive. The sample was PBMCs. V gene TRBV2 combines with J gene TRBJ2-2; 7 nucleotides match TRBD1. CDR3 in amino acids: CASSEGDRAGELFF. The CDR3 nucleotides read TGTGCCAGCAGTGAAGGAGACAGGGCCGGGGAGCTGTTTTTT.